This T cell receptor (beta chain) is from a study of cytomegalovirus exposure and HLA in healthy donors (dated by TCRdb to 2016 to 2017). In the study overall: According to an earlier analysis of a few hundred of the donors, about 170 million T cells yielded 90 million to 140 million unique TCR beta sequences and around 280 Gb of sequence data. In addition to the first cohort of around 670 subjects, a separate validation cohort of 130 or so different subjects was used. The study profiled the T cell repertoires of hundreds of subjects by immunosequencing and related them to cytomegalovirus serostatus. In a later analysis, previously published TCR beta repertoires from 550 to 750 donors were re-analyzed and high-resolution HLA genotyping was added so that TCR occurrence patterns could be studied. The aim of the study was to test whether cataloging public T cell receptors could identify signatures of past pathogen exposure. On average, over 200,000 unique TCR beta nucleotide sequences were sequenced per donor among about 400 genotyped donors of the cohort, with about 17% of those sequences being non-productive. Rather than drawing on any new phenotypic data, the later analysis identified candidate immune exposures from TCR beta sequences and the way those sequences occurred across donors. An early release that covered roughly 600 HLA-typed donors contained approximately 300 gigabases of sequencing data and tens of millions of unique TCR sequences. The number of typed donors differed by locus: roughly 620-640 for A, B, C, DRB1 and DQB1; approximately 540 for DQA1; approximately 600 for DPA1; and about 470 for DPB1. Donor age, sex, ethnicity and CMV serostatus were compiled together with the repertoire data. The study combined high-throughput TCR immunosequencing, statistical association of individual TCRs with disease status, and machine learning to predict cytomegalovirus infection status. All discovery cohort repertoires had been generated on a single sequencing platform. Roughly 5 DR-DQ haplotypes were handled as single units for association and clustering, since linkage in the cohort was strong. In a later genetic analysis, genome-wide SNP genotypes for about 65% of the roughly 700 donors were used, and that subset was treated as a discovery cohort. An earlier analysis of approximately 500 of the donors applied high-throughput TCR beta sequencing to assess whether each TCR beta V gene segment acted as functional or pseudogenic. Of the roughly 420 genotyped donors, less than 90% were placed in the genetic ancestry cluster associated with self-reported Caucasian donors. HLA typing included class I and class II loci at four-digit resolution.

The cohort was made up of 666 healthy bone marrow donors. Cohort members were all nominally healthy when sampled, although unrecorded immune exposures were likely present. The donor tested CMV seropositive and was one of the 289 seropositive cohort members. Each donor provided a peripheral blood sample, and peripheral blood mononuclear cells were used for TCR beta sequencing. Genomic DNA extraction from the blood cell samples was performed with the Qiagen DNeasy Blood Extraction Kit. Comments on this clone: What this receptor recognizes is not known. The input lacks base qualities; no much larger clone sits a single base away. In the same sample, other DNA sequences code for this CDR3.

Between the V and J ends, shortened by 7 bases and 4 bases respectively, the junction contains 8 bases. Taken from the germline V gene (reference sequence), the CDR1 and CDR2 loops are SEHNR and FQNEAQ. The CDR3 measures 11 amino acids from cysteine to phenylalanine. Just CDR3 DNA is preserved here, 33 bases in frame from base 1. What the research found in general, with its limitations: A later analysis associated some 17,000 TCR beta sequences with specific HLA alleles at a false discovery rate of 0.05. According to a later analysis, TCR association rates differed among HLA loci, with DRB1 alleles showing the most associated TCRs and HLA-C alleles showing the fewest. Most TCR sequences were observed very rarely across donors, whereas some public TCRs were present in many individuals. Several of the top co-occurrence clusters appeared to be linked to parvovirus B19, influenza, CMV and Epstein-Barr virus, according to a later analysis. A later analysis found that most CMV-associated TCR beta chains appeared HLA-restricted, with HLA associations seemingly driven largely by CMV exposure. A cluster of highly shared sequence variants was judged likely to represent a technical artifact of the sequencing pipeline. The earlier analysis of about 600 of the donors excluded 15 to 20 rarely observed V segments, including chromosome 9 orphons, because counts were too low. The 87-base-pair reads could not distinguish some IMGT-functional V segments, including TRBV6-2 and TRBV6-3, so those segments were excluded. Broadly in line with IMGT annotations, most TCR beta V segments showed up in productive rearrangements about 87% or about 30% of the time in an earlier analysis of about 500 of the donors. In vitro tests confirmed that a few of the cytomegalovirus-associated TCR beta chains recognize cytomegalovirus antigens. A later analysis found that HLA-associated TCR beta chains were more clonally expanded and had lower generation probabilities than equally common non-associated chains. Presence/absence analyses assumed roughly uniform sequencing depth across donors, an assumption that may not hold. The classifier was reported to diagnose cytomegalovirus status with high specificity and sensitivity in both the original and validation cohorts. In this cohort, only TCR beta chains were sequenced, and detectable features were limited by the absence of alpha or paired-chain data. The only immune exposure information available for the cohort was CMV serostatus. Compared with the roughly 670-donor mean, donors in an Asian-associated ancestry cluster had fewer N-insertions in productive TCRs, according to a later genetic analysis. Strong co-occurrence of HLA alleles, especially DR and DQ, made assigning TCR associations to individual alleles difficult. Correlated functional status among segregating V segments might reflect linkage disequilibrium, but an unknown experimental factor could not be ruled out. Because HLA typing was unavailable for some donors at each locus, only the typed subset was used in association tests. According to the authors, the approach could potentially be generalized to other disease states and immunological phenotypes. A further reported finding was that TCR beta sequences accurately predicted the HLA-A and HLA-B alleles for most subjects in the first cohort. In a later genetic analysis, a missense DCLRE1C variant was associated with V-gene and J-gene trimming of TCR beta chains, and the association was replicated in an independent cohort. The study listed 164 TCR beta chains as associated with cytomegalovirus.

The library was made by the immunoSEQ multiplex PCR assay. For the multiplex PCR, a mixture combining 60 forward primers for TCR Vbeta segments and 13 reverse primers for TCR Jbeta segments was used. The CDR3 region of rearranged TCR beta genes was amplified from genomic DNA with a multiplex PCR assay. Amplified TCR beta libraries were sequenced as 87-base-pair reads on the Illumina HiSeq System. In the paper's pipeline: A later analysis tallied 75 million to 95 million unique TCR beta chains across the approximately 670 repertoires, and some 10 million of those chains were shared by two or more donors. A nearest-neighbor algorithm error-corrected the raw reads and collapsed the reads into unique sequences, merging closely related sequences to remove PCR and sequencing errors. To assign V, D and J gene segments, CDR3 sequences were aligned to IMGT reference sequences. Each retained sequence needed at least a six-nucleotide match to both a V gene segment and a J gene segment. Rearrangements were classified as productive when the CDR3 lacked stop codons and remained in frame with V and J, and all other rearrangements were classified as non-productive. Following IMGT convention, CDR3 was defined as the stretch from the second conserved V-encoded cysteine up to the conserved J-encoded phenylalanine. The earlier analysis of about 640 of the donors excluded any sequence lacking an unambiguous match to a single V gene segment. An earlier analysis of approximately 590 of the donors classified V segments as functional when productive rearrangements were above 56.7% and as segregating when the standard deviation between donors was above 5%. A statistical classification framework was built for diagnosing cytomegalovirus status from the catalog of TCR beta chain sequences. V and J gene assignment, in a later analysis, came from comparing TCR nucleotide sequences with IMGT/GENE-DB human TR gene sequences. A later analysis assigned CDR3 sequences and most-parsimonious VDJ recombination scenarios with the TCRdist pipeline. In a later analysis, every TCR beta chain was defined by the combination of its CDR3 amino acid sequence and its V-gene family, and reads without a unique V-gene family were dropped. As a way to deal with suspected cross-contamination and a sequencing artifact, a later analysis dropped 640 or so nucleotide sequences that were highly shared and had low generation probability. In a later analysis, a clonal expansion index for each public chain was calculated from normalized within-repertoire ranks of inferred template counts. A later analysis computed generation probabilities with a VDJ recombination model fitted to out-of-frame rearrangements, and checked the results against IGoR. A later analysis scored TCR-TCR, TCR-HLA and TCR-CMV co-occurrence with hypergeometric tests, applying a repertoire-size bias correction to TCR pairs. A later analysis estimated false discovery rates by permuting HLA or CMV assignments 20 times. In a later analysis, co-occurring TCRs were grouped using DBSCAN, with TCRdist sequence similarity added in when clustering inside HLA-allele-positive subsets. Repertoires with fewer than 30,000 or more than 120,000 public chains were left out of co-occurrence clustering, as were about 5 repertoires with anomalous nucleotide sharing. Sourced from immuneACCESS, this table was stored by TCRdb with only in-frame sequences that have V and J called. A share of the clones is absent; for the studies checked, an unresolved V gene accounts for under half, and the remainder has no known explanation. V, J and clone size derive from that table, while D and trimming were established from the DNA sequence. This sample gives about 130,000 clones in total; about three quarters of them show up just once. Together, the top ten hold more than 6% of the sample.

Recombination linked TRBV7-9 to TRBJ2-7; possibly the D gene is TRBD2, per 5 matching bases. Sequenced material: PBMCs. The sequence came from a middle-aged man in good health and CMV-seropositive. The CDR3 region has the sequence CASTGGYEQYF. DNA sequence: TGTGCCAGCACCGGCGGGTACGAGCAGTACTTC.